This T cell receptor (beta chain) was profiled in a study of T cells in Graves' hyperthyroidism and ophthalmopathy. Study context: Blood from the periphery was taken at initial diagnosis, before any treatment. The study, taken as a whole, reports: A model of 13 V-J pairs discriminated ophthalmopathy from stable hyperthyroidism.

In patients aged 18 to 65, hyperthyroidism was newly diagnosed, with duration under 2 months. Diagnoses used clinical symptoms, serum thyroxine and TRAb, thyroid ultrasound and orbital computed tomography. V gave up 4 bases and J gave up 1 base; unmatched junction bases: 13. The CDR3 is 18 residues long. CDR1 and CDR2 from the germline V gene are MNHEY and SMNVEV (reference sequence). What was amplified from RNA transcripts were TCR beta CDR3 regions. A first-round RT-PCR of the TCR CDR3 used the HTBI primer set. TCRdb re-analysed the multiplex PCR reads in MiXCR, keeping a single row per CDR3 protein. Of 280,000 or so distinct CDR3 sequences listed, around 15% are singletons. Many counts were recorded for this clonotype. Its specificity is unknown.

Sequenced: blood. The receptor was derived from a woman aged 50 to 60 with Graves' hyperthyroidism that later progressed to Graves' ophthalmopathy. The J gene is TRBJ1-5, the V gene TRBV27; 7 bases line up with TRBD1. This chain's CDR3 is CASSSRNRGGLSNQPQHF. The CDR3 bases are TGTGCCAGCAGTTCTAGGAACAGGGGCGGGCTAAGCAATCAGCCCCAGCATTTT.